The clone carrying this T cell receptor (beta chain) has just a few counts. Its antigen is not known. This sample was taken from a study of CD4 T cells in relation to SARS-CoV-2 and coronaviruses. Study information: TCR beta CDR3s were sequenced after 10-day antigen culture of PBMCs.

Germline V gene lookup returns CDR1 SGHNT and CDR2 YYREEE (reference sequence). V lost 3 bases to trimming and J lost 3 bases, with 10 bases between them. This CDR3 has 14 residues. The protocol was immunoSEQ multiplex PCR, while the TCRdb copy is restricted to in-frame clones and leaves out a portion. In the table there are tens of thousands of clones, about 79% of which are singletons. Regarding the study as a whole: SARS-CoV-2-driven expansion was significantly weaker in crossreactive than monoreactive clones. In about 65% of donors, memory CD4+ clonotypes crossrecognized SARS-CoV-2 and at least one common cold coronavirus spike.

Before the COVID-19 pandemic, during about 2010-2019, CD4+ T cells were taken from unexposed donors. After approximately ten days of culture, CD4+ T cells were isolated. As cell numbers allowed, unexposed-donor CD4+ T cells faced SARS-CoV-2 S/N and four cold-coronavirus spikes. Sequenced sample: CD4+ T cells from PBMCs, cultured in vitro. The receptor was isolated from a human donor in good health. The gene calls are TRBV5-4 and TRBJ1-5; D unclear. The CDR3 nucleotides read TGTGCCAGCAGCTCCGACCCCGACAATCAGCCCCAGCATTTT. Translating gives CASSSDPDNQPQHF.